This entry lists 24 T cell receptor beta chains sequenced from one sample in a study of cytotoxic CD8 clonotypes in ibrutinib-treated CLL. Clones were sequenced by immunoSEQ multiplex PCR, and TCRdb holds only the in-frame ones, with some missing. This sample carries about 200,000 clones, just over 70% of them seen once, and the ten largest clones take roughly 5.9%. Sequencing was performed on PBMCs, taken after 12 months of ibrutinib treatment. Source of these receptors: a human donor with chronic lymphocytic leukemia.

The chain employs TRBV12-5 and TRBJ1-2, with D unclear. The CDR3 contains 15 residues. The germline V gene has CDR1 LGHNT and CDR2 FRNRAP. V was trimmed by 7 bases and J by 7 bases, leaving 22 bases between them. As DNA, the CDR3 is TGTGCTAGTGCTACATCGCCCCAGACAAGAAGTGGCTACACCTTC. Translating it yields CASATSPQTRSGYTF.

The chain couples TRBV18 to TRBJ2-1; no clear D gene. CDR3 length: 12 residues. The V and J ends lost 4 bases and 7 bases respectively, with 8 bases between them. The germline gives CDR1 KGHSH, CDR2 LQKENI. CDR3 bases: TGTGCCAGCTCACAAAACACGAATGAGCAGTTCTTC. This gives the protein CASSQNTNEQFF.

CDR3 bases: TGCGCCAGCAGCTTGGCGAGCGGGGGGGCCGGGTCCTACAATGAGCAGTTCTTC. Its translation: CASSLASGGAGSYNEQFF. The chain carries TRBV5-1 and TRBJ2-1; 10 nucleotides line up with TRBD2. The CDR3 loop spans 18 amino acids. V shed 0 bases, J shed 1 base, and the junction held 7 bases outside the gene matches. Per germline, CDR1 SGHRS and CDR2 YFSETQ.

CDR3 bases: TGTGCCAGCAGTTACCGGACAGGGGGCGATTTGTACTTC. Encoded protein: CASSYRTGGDLYF. The chain combines TRBV6-5 with TRBJ2-5; 11 positions agree with TRBD1. CDR3 length: 13 residues. V was pared by 2 bases and J by 13 bases, with 6 bases of the junction left unmatched. The germline V gene encodes CDR1 MNHEY and CDR2 SVGAGI.

V and J are TRBV19 and TRBJ2-7, with TRBD2 matching over 9 bases. V lost 5 bases to trimming and J lost 7 bases; unmatched junction nucleotides: 6. The CDR3 contains 13 residues. CDR1 is LNHDA, CDR2 SQIVND, per germline (reference sequence). The CDR3 sequence: CASSVRTSVEQYF. Written as DNA, the CDR3 is TGTGCCAGTAGTGTGCGGACTAGCGTTGAGCAGTACTTC.

The chain employs TRBV6-6 and TRBJ2-1; D may match TRBD1 or TRBD2 (5 bases each). This CDR3 is 12 amino acids long. CDR1 MNHNY and CDR2 SVGAGI come from the germline V gene (reference sequence). Trimming took off 5 bases at V and 10 bases at J, with 12 bases between the two ends. The CDR3 loop is CASSLPGHEQFF. The CDR3 DNA reads TGTGCCAGCAGTCTTCCGGGGCACGAGCAGTTCTTC.

The chain has TRBV7-9 and TRBJ2-1, with unresolved D. Trimming left V 5 bases short and J 7 bases short, with 9 bases between. Germline CDR1 SEHNR, CDR2 FQNEAQ (reference sequence). The CDR3 totals 12 residues. The CDR3 region has the DNA TGTGCCAGCAGCCGCACTTTTAATGAGCAGTTCTTC. Translating gives CASSRTFNEQFF.

The chain recombines TRBV5-4 with TRBJ2-7; either TRBD1 or TRBD2 may fit D (5 bases each). Trimming took 4 bases from V and 3 from J, leaving 14 bases between them. Germline CDR1 and CDR2: SGHNT and YYREEE (reference sequence). The CDR3 totals 14 residues. The CDR3 sequence is CASSAPGRNYEQYF. The CDR3 DNA reads TGTGCCAGCAGCGCCCCGGGACGCAACTACGAGCAGTACTTC.

The genes are TRBV11-2 and TRBJ1-2, with D possibly TRBD1 on 6 matching bases. Trimming cost V 1 base and J 7 bases, with 10 bases left between them. Germline assignment: CDR1 SGHAT and CDR2 FQNNGV. CDR3 size: 13 residues. The CDR3 sequence is CASSLGGARGYTF. The CDR3, as DNA: TGTGCCAGCAGCTTAGGGGGGGCCCGTGGCTACACCTTC. Supplemented by reference TRBV11-2 and TRBJ1-2, the full variable domain reads EAGVAQSPRYKIIEKRQSVAFWCNPISGHATLYWYQQILGQGPKLLIQFQNNGVVDDSQLPKDRFSAERLKGVDSTLKIQPAKLEDSAVYLCASSLGGARGYTFGSGTRLTVV.

The rearrangement links TRBV2 to TRBJ1-6, with D perhaps matching TRBD1 (5 bases). The CDR3 is 18 residues long. The ends were cut back, 0 bases at V and 6 bases at J, with 18 bases in the middle. CDR1 SNHLY and CDR2 FYNNEI come from the germline V gene. The CDR3 loop is CASSEAGGKVVGNSPLHF. The DNA of the CDR3 is TGTGCCAGCAGTGAAGCGGGGGGGAAAGTTGTTGGTAATTCACCCCTCCACTTT. The variable domain in full, with the rest retrieved from reference TRBV2 and TRBJ1-6, is EPEVTQTPSHQVTQMGQEVILRCVPISNHLYFYWYRQILGQKVEFLVSFYNNEISEKSEIFDDQFSVERPDGSNFTLKIRSTKLEDSAMYFCASSEAGGKVVGNSPLHFGNGTRLTVT.

The gene calls are TRBV11-2 and TRBJ2-2, with 7 bases matching TRBD1. V shed 7 bases and J 5 bases; nucleotides not matched to a gene: 13. Germline assignment: CDR1 SGHAT and CDR2 FQNNGV. The CDR3 has 16 amino acids. CDR3 sequence reads: CASTTIRDSSTGELFF. The CDR3 DNA is TGTGCCAGCACCACAATCCGGGACAGTTCTACCGGGGAGCTGTTTTTT.

The V gene is TRBV19, the J gene TRBJ1-2; 8 bases align to TRBD1. Looked up from germline, CDR1 is LNHDA and CDR2 is SQIVND (reference sequence). The V and J ends lost 1 base and 7 bases, in that order; junction bases with no gene match: 8. CDR3 length equals 15 residues. The CDR3 DNA sequence: TGTGCCAGTAGTATAGCGGCAGGGGGCAACGGTGGCTACACCTTC. The encoded protein is CASSIAAGGNGGYTF.

The sample holds a few counts of this clone. The V and J genes are TRBV4-2 and TRBJ1-4; 8 nucleotides match TRBD1. This CDR3 comprises 16 residues. The V gene end was trimmed by 4 bases and the J gene end by 3 bases; junction bases not matched to a gene: 7. CDR1 LGHNA and CDR2 YNFKEQ come from the germline V gene. The CDR3, as DNA: TGTGCCAGCAGCCCTATTTTGGGACAGGCTAATGAAAAACTGTTTTTT. This codes for CASSPILGQANEKLFF.

In this sample, this clone turned up once. The chain joins TRBV4-1 to TRBJ2-3, with D uncertain. This CDR3 is built from 15 residues. Trimming removed 4 bases from V and 2 bases from J, with 13 bases in between. Germline V gives CDR1 MGHRA, CDR2 YSYEKL. The CDR3 loop reads CASSLDSFPTDTQYF. The CDR3 DNA reads as TGCGCCAGCAGCCTTGACTCGTTCCCCACAGATACGCAGTATTTT.

This clone was seen only a few times. Additional DNA sequences in this sample encode the identical CDR3. The V gene is TRBV9, the J gene TRBJ1-1; D is perhaps TRBD1 (6 bases). V gave up 0 bases and J gave up 1 base, with 7 bases separating them. Germline V gene sequence: CDR1 SGDLS, CDR2 YYNGEE. This CDR3 has 14 amino acids. CDR3 nucleotides: TGTGCCAGCAGCGTAGACAGGGAGAACACTGAAGCTTTCTTT. Translation gives CASSVDRENTEAFF.

The V call is TRBV5-6, the J call TRBJ2-7; 12 nucleotides match TRBD1. Per germline, CDR1 SGHDT and CDR2 YYEEEE. V gave up 1 base and J gave up 5 bases; unmatched junction bases: 7. This CDR3 contains 16 residues. DNA for the CDR3: TGTGCCAGCAGCTTGTTTGGGACAGGGGGCGTAAACGAGCAGTACTTC. Encoded protein: CASSLFGTGGVNEQYF.

V usage is TRBV6-1 and J usage is TRBJ2-7; D remains unclear. The CDR3 runs to 12 residues. The V gene's germline CDR1 is MNHNS and CDR2 SASEGT. The germline V and J ends were trimmed by 0 bases and 5 bases, with 5 bases remaining between them. CDR3 sequence: CASSEAPHEQYF. The CDR3, as DNA: TGTGCCAGCAGTGAAGCTCCCCACGAGCAGTACTTC.

This clone has just a few counts. This chain links TRBV2 with TRBJ2-5, with unresolved D. The CDR3 is made up of 14 amino acids. The V end was cut by 6 bases, the J end by 7 bases, with 18 bases between. Germline CDR1 SNHLY, CDR2 FYNNEI. The CDR3 nucleotides read TGTGCCAGCAGATATCGGGCCTCAGGTGGGACCCAGTACTTC. The encoded protein is CASRYRASGGTQYF. Supplemented by reference TRBV2 and TRBJ2-5, the full variable domain reads EPEVTQTPSHQVTQMGQEVILRCVPISNHLYFYWYRQILGQKVEFLVSFYNNEISEKSEIFDDQFSVERPDGSNFTLKIRSTKLEDSAMYFCASRYRASGGTQYFGPGTRLLVL.

The rearrangement uses TRBV15 and TRBJ2-5; 11 positions match TRBD2. Germline V gives CDR1 LNHNV, CDR2 YYDKDF (reference sequence). This CDR3 is 16 amino acids long. V lost 3 bases to trimming and J lost 5 bases; unmatched junction nucleotides: 8. CDR3 protein: CATSSPTSGNPETQYF. The CDR3 coding sequence is TGTGCCACCAGCAGCCCGACTAGCGGGAATCCGGAGACCCAGTACTTC. Based on the CDR3 plus reference TRBV15 and TRBJ2-5, the full variable domain is DAMVIQNPRYQVTQFGKPVTLSCSQTLNHNVMYWYQQKSSQAPKLLFHYYDKDFNNEADTPDNFQSRRPNTSFCFLDIRSPGLGDTAMYLCATSSPTSGNPETQYFGPGTRLLVL.

V gene TRBV12-5 combines with J gene TRBJ2-1, with 7 bases lining up with TRBD1. From germline, CDR1 is LGHNT and CDR2 FRNRAP. The CDR3 extends over 13 amino acids. Trimming cost V 7 bases and J 7 bases; bases outside gene matches: 7. The CDR3 loop reads CASALIRGNEQFF. DNA of the CDR3: TGTGCTAGTGCTCTCATCAGGGGGAATGAGCAGTTCTTC. Full variable domain (remainder filled in from reference TRBV12-5 and TRBJ2-1): DARVTQTPRHKVTEMGQEVTMRCQPILGHNTVFWYRQTMMQGLELLAYFRNRAPLDDSGMPKDRFSAEMPDATLATLKIQPSEPRDSAVYFCASALIRGNEQFFGPGTRLTVL.

The rearrangement joins TRBV29-1 to TRBJ2-7, with 13 bases fitting TRBD2. Per the germline V gene, CDR1 is SQVTM and CDR2 is ANQGSEA. V shed 2 bases, J shed 5 bases, and the junction held 3 bases outside the gene matches. The CDR3 runs to 14 residues. This CDR3 is CSVETSGRADEQYF. The CDR3 DNA follows: TGCAGCGTTGAAACTAGCGGGAGGGCCGACGAGCAGTACTTC.

This rearrangement joins TRBV4-1 to TRBJ2-3; the D is unclear. Trimming took 0 bases from V and 6 from J, leaving 10 bases between them. The germline gives CDR1 MGHRA, CDR2 YSYEKL. The CDR3 length is 14 residues. The CDR3 protein is CASSQDSRLDTQYF. The DNA of the CDR3 is TGCGCCAGCAGCCAAGACTCAAGGCTGGATACGCAGTATTTT.

This clone was observed a single time. The chain recombines TRBV7-9 with TRBJ1-1; D uncertain. Trimming stripped 1 base from V and 5 bases from J, with 11 bases between. Germline V CDR1 and CDR2: SEHNR, FQNEAQ (reference sequence). The CDR3 totals 14 residues. CDR3 amino acids: CASSLELPGTEAFF. CDR3 nucleotides: TGTGCCAGCAGCTTAGAACTCCCTGGGACTGAAGCTTTCTTT.

V is TRBV15 and J is TRBJ2-6; the D gene is possibly TRBD2 (5 bases). Trimming cost V 5 bases and J 3 bases, with 17 bases left between them. The CDR3 runs 17 residues. Germline lookup yields CDR1 LNHNV and CDR2 YYDKDF (reference sequence). The CDR3 loop is CATSPPHSVYGANVLTF. The DNA of the CDR3 is TGTGCCACCAGCCCCCCGCATAGCGTCTATGGGGCCAACGTCCTGACTTTC.